This TCR beta chain was captured by sequencing in a study of blood T cell repertoires in COVID-19. The junction had 10 bases not matched to a gene; V was cut back by 8 bases and J by 3 bases. The CDR3 covers 16 residues. Germline CDR1 WNHNN, CDR2 SYGVQD (reference sequence). Recruits, aged roughly 18 to 89 years, lived in 24 US areas. Using immunoSEQ multiplex PCR, the repertoire was profiled, and TCRdb retains in-frame clones only, with some absent. The sample shows just over 250,000 clones, about 86% of them seen only once. This chain links TRBV10-1 with TRBJ1-4; 9 bases line up with TRBD1. This TCR was sampled from a man aged 25 to 40 with acute COVID-19. The sample was PBMCs or T cells enriched from blood (not recorded which). For the CDR3, the DNA is TGCGCCAGCCTACTACAGGGGGCGATTTCTAATGAAAAACTGTTTTTT. Its translation: CASLLQGAISNEKLFF.